Shown below are 26 T cell receptor beta chains from a single sample sequenced in a study of cytomegalovirus exposure and HLA in healthy donors. The method was immunoSEQ multiplex PCR; TCRdb's version includes in-frame clones alone and lacks a portion of them. Of about 250,000 clones listed, roughly 84% are singletons. Specimen: PBMCs. The receptors originated from a man aged 18 to 35 in good health and CMV-seropositive.

The rearrangement joins TRBV27 to TRBJ1-2; 7 nucleotides align to TRBD1. This CDR3 contains 15 residues. The germline V gene encodes CDR1 MNHEY and CDR2 SMNVEV (reference sequence). The junction had 13 bases not matched to a gene; V was cut back by 5 bases and J by 7 bases. CDR3 coding DNA: TGTGCCAGCAGTCCCCGTAGAGGGGGCGCGGTTGGCTACACCTTC. Encoded protein: CASSPRRGGAVGYTF.

This clone was seen a single time. The chain joins TRBV6-6 to TRBJ1-4; 8 bases fit TRBD1. Germline trimming cut 6 bases from V and 8 bases from J; bases unmatched to any gene: 11. Germline V gene sequence: CDR1 MNHNY, CDR2 SVGAGI (reference sequence). The CDR3 covers 15 residues. This chain's CDR3 is CASRQAGTGGEKLFF. The CDR3, as DNA: TGTGCCAGCAGGCAAGCCGGGACAGGCGGGGAAAAACTGTTTTTT.

Here the CDR3 reads CASSSGLVNEQFF. Here the CDR3 DNA reads TGTGCCAGCAGTTCCGGACTAGTCAATGAGCAGTTCTTC. The rearrangement joins TRBV28 to TRBJ2-1; 7 bases align to TRBD2. There are 13 residues in the CDR3. J gave up 6 bases and V 4 bases, and 3 bases lay outside the gene matches. Germline lookup yields CDR1 MDHEN and CDR2 SYDVKM.

The V and J genes are TRBV30 and TRBJ1-2, with D possibly TRBD1 on 5 matching bases. Germline CDR1 GTSNPN, CDR2 SVGIG (reference sequence). This CDR3 is 14 amino acids long. V was trimmed by 5 bases and J by 5 bases, leaving 18 bases between them. The CDR3 nucleotides are TGTGCCTGGCTCCGGGACGGGAGAATATATGGCTACACCTTC. It yields the protein CAWLRDGRIYGYTF. The full variable domain, with the rest looked up from reference TRBV30 and TRBJ1-2, is SQTIHQWPATLVQPVGSPLSLECTVEGTSNPNLYWYRQAAGRGLQLLFYSVGIGQISSEVPQNLSASRPQDRQFILSSKKLLLSDSGFYLCAWLRDGRIYGYTFGSGTRLTVV.

This clone was observed a handful of times. This chain connects TRBV7-3 to TRBJ2-7; D perhaps matches TRBD2 (5 bases). The germline CDR1 and CDR2 sequences are SGHTA and FQGTGA. Trimming took off 5 bases at V and 2 bases at J, with 10 bases between the two ends. The CDR3 consists of 13 residues. The CDR3 bases are TGTGCCAGCAGCCGTAGGGAGACCTACGAGCAGTACTTC. Translating it yields CASSRRETYEQYF.

The chain combines TRBV27 with TRBJ2-5; 14 bases are shared with TRBD2. V lost 3 bases, J lost 3 bases, and 0 bases stayed unmatched. Looked up from germline, CDR1 is MNHEY and CDR2 is SMNVEV (reference sequence). CDR3 length: 15 residues. The DNA for the CDR3 is TGTGCCAGCAGTTTGGGACTAGCGGGAGAAGAGACCCAGTACTTC. Amino acids: CASSLGLAGEETQYF.

The chain uses TRBV6-1 and TRBJ2-2; 13 bases are shared with TRBD2. CDR1 and CDR2 from the germline V gene are MNHNS and SASEGT. The CDR3 has 16 amino acids. With V trimmed by 4 bases and J by 5 bases, 4 bases remained unmatched. CDR3 in DNA: TGTGCCAGCAGTGCACTAGCGGGGGGGTTGACCGGGGAGCTGTTTTTT. This sequence encodes CASSALAGGLTGELFF.

V usage is TRBV9 and J usage is TRBJ2-7; maybe TRBD1 (5 bases). V lost 3 bases and J 7 bases, leaving 8 bases between the germline ends. The CDR3 runs 11 residues. Per the germline V gene, CDR1 is SGDLS and CDR2 is YYNGEE. CDR3 region: CASSARVEQYF. The CDR3 region has the DNA TGTGCCAGCAGCGCCAGGGTTGAGCAGTACTTC. Drawing the rest from reference TRBV9 and TRBJ2-7, the complete variable domain is DSGVTQTPKHLITATGQRVTLRCSPRSGDLSVYWYQQSLDQGLQFLIQYYNGEERAKGNILERFSAQQFPDLHSELNLSSLELGDSALYFCASSARVEQYFGPGTRLTVT.

CDR3 in amino acids: CSVRVSGKLFF. The CDR3, as DNA: TGCAGTGTTCGTGTGTCTGGGAAACTGTTTTTT. The V call is TRBV20-1, the J call TRBJ1-4, with unresolved D. The CDR3 runs 11 residues. CDR1 and CDR2 (germline): DFQATT, SNEGSKA (reference sequence). V lost 7 bases and J lost 11, with 14 bases in between.

This chain links TRBV9 with TRBJ2-3, with 7 bases fitting TRBD2. From germline, CDR1 is SGDLS and CDR2 YYNGEE. V lost 3 bases, J lost 4 bases, and 14 bases stayed unmatched. CDR3 length: 17 residues. CDR3 residues: CASSALGLAGVPDTQYF. In DNA, the CDR3 is TGTGCCAGCAGCGCATTGGGACTGGCGGGAGTACCAGATACGCAGTATTTT.

The chain employs TRBV18 and TRBJ2-7; TRBD1 is a possible D gene (6 bases). Trimming shortened V by 1 base and J by 3 bases, and 10 bases separated the two germline ends. CDR3 size: 14 residues. Germline V gene lookup returns CDR1 KGHSH and CDR2 LQKENI. Here the CDR3 DNA reads TGTGCCAGCTCACCACTGGGACAAGACTACGAGCAGTACTTC. Translating gives CASSPLGQDYEQYF. Combining the CDR3 with reference TRBV18 and TRBJ2-7 gives the whole variable domain NAGVMQNPRHLVRRRGQEARLRCSPMKGHSHVYWYRQLPEEGLKFMVYLQKENIIDESGMPKERFSAEFPKEGPSILRIQQVVRGDSAAYFCASSPLGQDYEQYFGPGTRLTVT.

Of note for this clone: The sample carries other DNA sequences with the same CDR3. This chain connects TRBV11-3 to TRBJ2-2; D remains unclear. CDR3 length: 14 residues. The ends were cut back, 6 bases at V and 0 bases at J, with 8 bases in the middle. The germline CDR1 and CDR2 sequences are SGHNT and YENEEA. CDR3 DNA sequence: TGTGCCAGCAGTTATACAGCGAACACCGGGGAGCTGTTTTTT. It translates to CASSYTANTGELFF.

The V gene is TRBV5-1, the J gene TRBJ1-4, with 11 bases aligning to TRBD1. CDR1 is SGHRS and CDR2 is YFSETQ in the germline V gene. There are 16 residues in the CDR3. J was trimmed by 4 bases and V by 0 bases; bases with no gene match: 2. In DNA form, the CDR3 reads TGCGCCAGCAGCTTGGGGACAGGGGGCGGTAATGAAAAACTGTTTTTT. The encoded protein is CASSLGTGGGNEKLFF. Looking up the rest from reference TRBV5-1 and TRBJ1-4 gives the full variable domain: KAGVTQTPRYLIKTRGQQVTLSCSPISGHRSVSWYQQTPGQGLQFLFEYFSETQRNKGNFPGRFSGRQFSNSRSEMNVSTLELGDSALYLCASSLGTGGGNEKLFFGSGTQLSVL.

Only one count was recorded for this clone. The J gene is TRBJ2-7, the V gene TRBV30; the match to TRBD1 covers 8 bases. This CDR3 is 14 amino acids long. In germline, CDR1 is GTSNPN, CDR2 SVGIG (reference sequence). The junction had 5 bases not matched to a gene; V was cut back by 0 bases and J by 4 bases. The CDR3 DNA reads TGTGCCTGGAGTGTGTTGGGACAGGAGTACGAGCAGTACTTC. Its protein product is CAWSVLGQEYEQYF.

The gene calls are TRBV18 and TRBJ1-2; 8 positions agree with TRBD1. V was clipped by 3 bases and J by 6 bases; unmatched bases: 6. The CDR3 contains 14 residues. Germline lookup yields CDR1 KGHSH and CDR2 LQKENI. CDR3 bases: TGTGCCAGCTCACCTTCAGGGGGCGAAAATGGCTACACCTTC. Its translation is CASSPSGGENGYTF.

This clone was picked up one time. The rearrangement uses TRBV27 and TRBJ2-2; 11 nucleotides agree with TRBD2. CDR1 is MNHEY and CDR2 is SMNVEV in the germline V gene (reference sequence). Losses at the gene ends were 2 bases for V and 5 bases for J; bases not matched to a gene: 10. The CDR3 contains 18 residues. The CDR3 spells CASSLKVIAGGRTGELFF. In DNA form, the CDR3 reads TGTGCCAGCAGTTTAAAGGTGATAGCGGGAGGGCGAACCGGGGAGCTGTTTTTT.

This CDR3 is CASSLVGWDSSNYGYTF. The CDR3 nucleotides are TGTGCCAGCAGCTTGGTCGGCTGGGACAGTTCTAACTATGGCTACACCTTC. This rearrangement joins TRBV5-4 to TRBJ1-2; 7 bases are a match to TRBD1. The germline CDR1 and CDR2 sequences are SGHNT and YYREEE (reference sequence). CDR3 length equals 17 residues. V was pared by 0 bases and J by 0 bases, with 8 bases of the junction left unmatched. Variable domain in full (rest from reference TRBV5-4 and TRBJ1-2): ETGVTQSPTHLIKTRGQQVTLRCSSQSGHNTVSWYQQALGQGPQFIFQYYREEENGRGNFPPRFSGLQFPNYSSELNVNALELDDSALYLCASSLVGWDSSNYGYTFGSGTRLTVV.

This chain joins TRBV30 and TRBJ1-2, with D tentatively TRBD1 (6 bases). Trimming removed 5 bases from V and 2 bases from J, with 15 bases in between. The CDR3 runs to 14 residues. Germline V gives CDR1 GTSNPN, CDR2 SVGIG (reference sequence). The CDR3, as DNA: TGTGCCTGGGGATACAGTGGGGGCAACTATGGCTACACCTTC. Its protein product is CAWGYSGGNYGYTF.

The rearrangement links TRBV29-1 to TRBJ1-2, with D unresolved. Between the trimmed V and J ends, which lost 4 bases and 7 bases, there was a span of 16 bases. Germline values: CDR1 SQVTM, CDR2 ANQGSEA. The CDR3 contains 13 residues. In DNA, the CDR3 is TGCAGCGTTGCTGGAGGGCTTGCTGTTGGCTACACCTTC. Protein: CSVAGGLAVGYTF.

The chain recombines TRBV4-3 with TRBJ2-1, with 7 nucleotides matching TRBD2. The V and J ends lost 0 bases and 0 bases, in that order; junction bases with no gene match: 5. Germline V lookup: CDR1 LGHNA, CDR2 YSLEER. The CDR3 is 17 residues long. The CDR3 here is CASSQDRASGSYNEQFF. The CDR3 DNA reads as TGCGCCAGCAGCCAAGATCGGGCTAGCGGCTCCTACAATGAGCAGTTCTTC.

This clone appeared a single time. The chain recombines TRBV27 with TRBJ2-2, with 7 bases aligning to TRBD2. This CDR3 has 14 residues. Trimming at V came to 5 bases and at J to 6 bases, leaving 6 bases not matched to a gene. The germline CDR1 and CDR2 sequences are MNHEY and SMNVEV (reference sequence). The CDR3 sequence is CASSRNGLAGELFF. As DNA, the CDR3 is TGTGCCAGCAGTCGTAACGGACTAGCCGGGGAGCTGTTTTTT.

The rearrangement links TRBV27 to TRBJ2-6; no clear D gene. Trimming cost V 3 bases and J 0 bases, with 6 bases left between them. CDR1 and CDR2 from the germline V gene are MNHEY and SMNVEV (reference sequence). The CDR3 loop spans 15 amino acids. The CDR3 spells CASSLYGSGANVLTF. In DNA, the CDR3 is TGTGCCAGCAGTTTGTATGGCTCTGGGGCCAACGTCCTGACTTTC.

The chain uses TRBV2 and TRBJ2-5; D may be TRBD2 (6 bases). There are 13 residues in the CDR3. The V end lost 1 base, the J end lost 5 bases, and 8 bases lay between the germline ends. The germline CDR1 and CDR2 sequences are SNHLY and FYNNEI. This chain's CDR3 is CASSEVGRETQYF. The CDR3 DNA reads TGTGCCAGCAGTGAAGTGGGGAGGGAGACCCAGTACTTC.

V gene TRBV19 combines with J gene TRBJ2-1; no clear D. Trimming left V 6 bases short and J 3 bases short, with 18 bases between. Germline V gene sequence: CDR1 LNHDA, CDR2 SQIVND (reference sequence). This CDR3 has 16 amino acids. For the CDR3, the DNA is TGTGCCAGTAGGCCCTCCGGGCGGATCGGCTACAATGAGCAGTTCTTC. Its protein product is CASRPSGRIGYNEQFF.

A single count supports this clone. The gene calls are TRBV10-3 and TRBJ2-7, with 7 bases aligning to TRBD1. Germline CDR1 is ENHRY and CDR2 is SYGVKD. The J segment lost 0 bases and the V segment lost 4 bases, leaving 6 bases of the junction unmatched. The CDR3 has 15 residues. CDR3 bases: TGTGCCATCAGTGGTCCGGGACAGCACTCCTACGAGCAGTACTTC. It codes for CAISGPGQHSYEQYF.

A single count supports this clone. V is TRBV19 and J is TRBJ2-4; D remains unclear. The CDR3 is 15 residues long. The V gene's germline CDR1 is LNHDA and CDR2 SQIVND (reference sequence). Trimming left V 2 bases short and J 3 bases short, with 11 bases between. The CDR3 loop reads CASSIWVRGKNIQYF. The CDR3 DNA is TGTGCCAGTAGTATATGGGTTCGAGGCAAAAACATTCAGTACTTC.